What follows is one TCR beta chain and its context. Its antigen remains unidentified. V gave up 5 bases and J gave up 5 bases, with 18 bases separating them. There are 14 residues in the CDR3. From germline, CDR1 is GTSNPN and CDR2 SVGIG (reference sequence). At the survey level, the v3.0 immunoSEQ assay was run. The protocol was immunoSEQ multiplex PCR, while the TCRdb copy is restricted to in-frame clones and leaves out a portion. The sample shows approximately 6,400 clones, under 80% of them seen only once. The data stem from a study of long-term antiretroviral therapy in people with HIV. Study-wide points: Clones expanded before ART dominated the repertoire at all time points.

The material sequenced was unsorted PBMCs, taken 0.5 years before starting antiretroviral therapy. This TCR was sampled from a man aged 35 to 55 with HIV. V and J are TRBV30 and TRBJ1-2; D is possibly TRBD1 (6 bases). CDR3 protein: CAWLRPAGVYGYTF. As DNA, the CDR3 is TGTGCCTGGCTCCGCCCGGCAGGGGTTTATGGCTACACCTTC.